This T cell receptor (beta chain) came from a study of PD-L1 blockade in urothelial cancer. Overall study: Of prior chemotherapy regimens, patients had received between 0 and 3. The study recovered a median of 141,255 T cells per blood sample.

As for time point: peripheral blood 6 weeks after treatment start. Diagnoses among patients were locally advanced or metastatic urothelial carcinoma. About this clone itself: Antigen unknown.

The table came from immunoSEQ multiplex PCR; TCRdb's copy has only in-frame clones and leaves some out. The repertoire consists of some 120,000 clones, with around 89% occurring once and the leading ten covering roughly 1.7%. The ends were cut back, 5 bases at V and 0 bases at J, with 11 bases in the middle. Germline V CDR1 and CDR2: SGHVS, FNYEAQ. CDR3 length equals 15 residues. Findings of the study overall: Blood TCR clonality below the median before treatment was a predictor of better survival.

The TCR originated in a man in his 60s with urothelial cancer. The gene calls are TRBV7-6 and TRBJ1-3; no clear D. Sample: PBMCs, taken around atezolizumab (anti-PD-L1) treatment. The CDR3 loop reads CASSGGPVSGNTIYF. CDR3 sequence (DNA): TGTGCCAGCAGCGGCGGGCCAGTCTCTGGAAACACCATATATTTT. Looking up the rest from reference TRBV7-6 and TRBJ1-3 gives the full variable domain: GAGVSQSPRYKVTKRGQDVALRCDPISGHVSLYWYRQALGQGPEFLTYFNYEAQQDKSGLPNDRFSAERPEGSISTLTIQRTEQRDSAMYRCASSGGPVSGNTIYFGEGSWLTVV.